Described below is a single T cell receptor beta chain sequence and its context. In the authors' workflow: How many nucleated cells were present was estimated from reference gene primer amplification. Sequencing used immunoSEQ multiplex PCR; TCRdb keeps in-frame clones, though not all of them. That table supplies the V and J calls and clone size; D and trimming were determined from the DNA. The data hold about 360,000 clones, with 80% to 90% observed a single time. The data belong to a study of blood T cell repertoires in COVID-19. Study overall: Samples taken during acute and convalescent COVID-19 were collected in the United States, Italy and Spain.

J gave up 6 bases and V 3 bases, and 13 bases lay outside the gene matches. CDR1 and CDR2 (germline): MNHEY, SMNVEV (reference sequence). The CDR3 spans 16 residues. The source of this sequence is a man younger than 45 with active or convalescent COVID-19. The sequencing input was peripheral blood. The genes are TRBV27 and TRBJ2-7, with 8 bases fitting TRBD1. Here the CDR3 DNA reads TGTGCCAGCAGTTTTTATCGTCAGGGGGCGGCTCGCGAGCAGTACTTC. Encoded protein: CASSFYRQGAAREQYF.